The rows below give T cell receptor beta chains drawn from one sample of a study of blood T cell repertoires in COVID-19. Assay: immunoSEQ multiplex PCR; the TCRdb copy retains only in-frame clones and omits some. The table records around 320,000 clones, roughly 86% of them present only once. The material sequenced was PBMCs or T cells enriched from blood (not recorded which). The receptors were sampled from a woman aged 45-59 years who had been exposed to COVID-19. The CDR3 runs from the conserved cysteine through the conserved F or W. The D gene is left open where the match is weak.

J | D | length | V | DNA | CDR3
TRBJ2-3 | TRBD2 | 16 | TRBV5-1 | TGCGCCAGCAGCTTAATGACTGGGGAGGGCCCAGATACGCAGTATTTT | CASSLMTGEGPDTQYF
TRBJ2-7 | TRBD1 | 15 | TRBV3-1/TRBV3-2 | TGTGCCAGCAGCCAAGATGGGACAGGGTCTACCGAGCAGTACTTC | CASSQDGTGSTEQYF
TRBJ2-1 | TRBD2 | 17 | TRBV4-1 | TGCGCCAGCAGCCAACGACTTCTAGCGGGGGTAAACAATGAGCAGTTCTTC | CASSQRLLAGVNNEQFF
TRBJ1-5 | - | 15 | TRBV7-8 | TGTGCCAGCAGCTTATCCAGGGTAATAGGTCAGCCCCAGCATTTT | CASSLSRVIGQPQHF
TRBJ2-3 | TRBD1 | 16 | TRBV15 | TGTGCCACCGGGCGGCTACGGGACAGGGGCACAGATACGCAGTATTTT | CATGRLRDRGTDTQYF
TRBJ2-6 | TRBD1 | 17 | TRBV6-2/TRBV6-3 | TGTGCCAGCAGTTCCGGGACAGGCCCTTCTGGGGCCAACGTCCTGACTTTC | CASSSGTGPSGANVLTF
TRBJ1-6 | - | 16 | TRBV4-1 | TGCGCCAGCAGCCAAGGAGCAGCGGTCTATAATTCACCCCTCCACTTT | CASSQGAAVYNSPLHF
TRBJ1-5 | - | 17 | TRBV6-1 | TGTGCCAGCAGTGAAGCCGGGGGGAGATTGGGCAATCAGCCCCAGCATTTT | CASSEAGGRLGNQPQHF
TRBJ2-3 | TRBD2 | 15 | TRBV7-9 | TGTGCCAGCAGCCGACTAGCGGGGGGGCAAGATACGCAGTATTTT | CASSRLAGGQDTQYF
TRBJ2-2 | TRBD2 | 15 | TRBV6-1 | TGTGCCAGCAGTGTGGGGGGGGGAGATACCGGGGAGCTGTTTTTT | CASSVGGGDTGELFF